This TCR beta chain comes out of a study of T cells in Graves' hyperthyroidism and ophthalmopathy. Using RNA transcripts as the source, TCR beta CDR3 regions were amplified. The study used the HTBI primer set for a first-round RT-PCR of the TCR CDR3. MiXCR, run by TCRdb on the multiplex PCR reads, gives a single entry per CDR3 protein. The sample yields 340,000 or so distinct CDR3 sequences, approximately 16% seen once. Diagnostic assessment was based on clinical symptoms, serum thyroxine and TRAb, thyroid ultrasound and orbital computed tomography. Out of over 9 ml of fresh peripheral blood came the PBMCs. This clonotype was detected ten times or more. The material sequenced was blood. The sequence was obtained from a man aged 25-45 years with Graves' hyperthyroidism.

CDR3 residues: CATRDSGDTQYF. The CDR3 coding sequence is TGTGCCACCAGGGACTCCGGTGATACGCAGTATTTT. This chain joins TRBV24-1 and TRBJ2-3; possibly TRBD2 for D (5 bases). The germline CDR1 and CDR2 sequences are KGHDR and SFDVKD. The CDR3 is 12 amino acids. Trimming left V 7 bases short and J 6 bases short, with 10 bases between.